Each of the 9 T cell receptor beta chains below was sequenced from the same sample in a study of post-analysis software for immune sequencing data (dated by TCRdb to between 2014 and 2017). Broader findings and caveats from the paper: Patients showed significantly higher frequencies than controls for several TRBV segments, among them TRBV5-6, TRBV5-1 and TRBV20-1.

The library was built by means of PCR. Instrument on record: Illumina HiSeq 2500. Unique molecular identifiers were incorporated into TCR beta cDNA libraries to reduce PCR and sequencing biases. In TCRdb, the public reads were trimmed at Q25 with fastp and aligned with MiXCR, with productive beta chains retained. Every entry covers one CDR3 protein and lists the most common genes and DNA from its rows. The sample table shows about half a million distinct CDR3 sequences, and around 31% are seen once. The ten largest clones add up to roughly 6% of the sample. Antigens of these TCRs are unknown. Source material: blood. The source of these receptors is a girl aged 2 to 17 with multiple sclerosis.

This clonotype has at least ten counts. The J gene is TRBJ2-3, the V gene TRBV3-1; 8 bases match TRBD2. The CDR3 extends over 19 amino acids. Germline lookup yields CDR1 LGHDT and CDR2 YNNKEL (reference sequence). V dropped 0 bases and J dropped 3; count of bases not matched to a gene: 14. The CDR3 is CASSQDLDRSGGWTDTQYF. CDR3 nucleotide sequence: TGTGCCAGCAGCCAAGATCTCGATCGGAGCGGGGGTTGGACAGATACGCAGTATTTT.

This clonotype was counted only a few times. J is TRBJ1-2 and V is TRBV24-1, with 9 bases aligning to TRBD1. The germline CDR1 and CDR2 sequences are KGHDR and SFDVKD. The CDR3 has 14 amino acids. Unmatched junction bases numbered 10, after V lost 7 bases and J lost 8 bases. CDR3 bases: TGTGCCACCAGCATGGGACAGGGATATGGGGGCTACACCTTC. Encoded protein: CATSMGQGYGGYTF.

The CDR3 spells CASRSGTGTNSPLHF. For the CDR3, the DNA is TGTGCCAGCAGATCCGGGACAGGGACCAATTCACCCCTCCACTTT. The chain employs TRBV6-1 and TRBJ1-6, with 9 bases aligning to TRBD1. J lost 7 bases, V lost 6 bases, and 7 bases had no gene match. Germline V lookup: CDR1 MNHNS, CDR2 SASEGT. The CDR3 extends over 15 amino acids.

In nucleotides, the CDR3 is TGTGCCAGCAGTTACGAGGCGCGGGGGACTGAAGCTTTCTTT. Amino acids: CASSYEARGTEAFF. The rearrangement links TRBV6-5 to TRBJ1-1; tentatively, D is TRBD1 (5 bases). V lost 2 bases and J 5 bases, leaving 12 bases between the germline ends. The CDR3 sequence is 14 residues long. Germline CDR1 reads MNHEY; CDR2 reads SVGAGI.

The sample holds a few counts of this clonotype. The genes are TRBV12-3 or TRBV12-4 and TRBJ1-1, with TRBD1 identical over 10 bases. This CDR3 has 18 residues. Trimming at V came to 6 bases and at J to 3 bases, leaving 16 bases not matched to a gene. CDR3 nucleotide sequence: TGTGCCAGCAGCCCGTACAGACAGGGGGCCAGGAGGGACACTGAAGCTTTCTTT. Its protein product is CASSPYRQGARRDTEAFF.

A word on this clonotype: Relative to the germline gene, one junction end is altered; a read error may explain this. In DNA, the CDR3 is TGCAATGCTAGAGATCGGATTAATAAGGTTGAAGCTTTCTTT. Its translation: CNARDRINKVEAFF. The rearrangement links TRBV20-1 to TRBJ1-1; D is ambiguous. This CDR3 region has 14 residues. Germline lookup yields CDR1 DFQATT and CDR2 SNEGSKA (reference sequence).

The V and J genes are TRBV7-2 and TRBJ1-2; the D gene is possibly TRBD1 (6 bases). This CDR3 contains 14 residues. The V end was cut by 1 base, the J end by 6 bases, with 12 bases between. Germline assignment: CDR1 SGHTA and CDR2 FQGNSA. This CDR3 reads CASSLGSKGDGYTF. CDR3 bases: TGTGCCAGCAGCTTAGGATCCAAGGGGGATGGCTACACCTTC.

This sequence joins TRBV12-3 or TRBV12-4 and TRBJ2-1; a possible D gene is TRBD2 (6 bases). The V and J ends lost 5 bases and 0 bases respectively, with 11 bases between them. There are 15 residues in the CDR3. Written as DNA, the CDR3 is TGTGCCAGCAGTCCCCGTAGCGGCTCCTACAATGAGCAGTTCTTC. Amino acids: CASSPRSGSYNEQFF.

This clonotype was seen only a few times. The rearrangement links TRBV20-1 to TRBJ2-5; no clear D. V was shortened by 2 bases and J by 4 bases, with 17 bases between the two germline ends. Germline CDR1 and CDR2: DFQATT and SNEGSKA (reference sequence). The CDR3 has 15 amino acids. The CDR3 loop reads CSARRPSDLRETQYF. Here the CDR3 DNA reads TGCAGTGCTAGACGGCCTAGTGATTTGCGAGAGACCCAGTACTTC.